The 14 T cell receptor beta chains below were found in one sample sequenced in a study. Tregs were sorted as CD4+CD25+CD127-/low cells. MiXCR, run by TCRdb on the 5' RACE reads, gives a single entry per CDR3 protein. The sample has tens of thousands of distinct CDR3 sequences, roughly 30% seen once. Material for sequencing was tumor-infiltrating Tregs sorted from the breast tumor. These receptors all stem from a female donor with breast cancer.

Many counts were recorded for this clonotype. The chain joins TRBV12-3 or TRBV12-4 to TRBJ2-5; D not resolved. This CDR3 is built from 13 residues. Trimming took off 8 bases at V and 2 bases at J, with 12 bases between the two ends. Here the CDR3 reads CASGRGSQETQYF. CDR3 in DNA: TGTGCCAGCGGGCGTGGCAGTCAAGAGACCCAGTACTTC.

This clonotype was seen ten or more times. This chain uses TRBV20-1 with TRBJ2-7; TRBD2 agrees at 13 bases. Germline V gives CDR1 DFQATT, CDR2 SNEGSKA (reference sequence). This CDR3 spans 15 amino acids. J was trimmed by 7 bases and V by 7 bases; bases with no gene match: 13. This chain's CDR3 is CSGSFTSGRAEEQYF. The CDR3 nucleotides read TGCAGTGGATCGTTCACTAGCGGGAGGGCCGAAGAGCAGTACTTC.

CDR3 amino acids: CASSLAGLAGGEQYF. The CDR3 DNA reads TGTGCCAGCAGCCTCGCGGGACTAGCGGGAGGCGAGCAGTACTTC. This rearrangement joins TRBV6-5 to TRBJ2-7; 15 positions match TRBD2. With V trimmed by 6 bases and J by 6 bases, 6 bases remained unmatched. CDR3 length: 15 amino acids. Germline V gene data show CDR1 as MNHEY and CDR2 as SVGAGI.

As to this clonotype: This may be a read error: a much more frequent sequence differs by one nucleotide. The CDR3 does not close with the conserved phenylalanine or tryptophan, likely indicating a read error. This chain connects TRBV6-1 to TRBJ1-1; maybe TRBD1 (6 bases). In germline, CDR1 is MNHNS, CDR2 SASEGT. The CDR3 covers 14 residues. Trimming pared 1 base from V and 6 bases from J, leaving 12 bases between. The CDR3 nucleotides read TGTGCCAGCAGTGAAGGCCAGGGGTTTGCTGAAGCTTTCCTT. Translation gives CASSEGQGFAEAFL.

The gene calls are TRBV20-1 and TRBJ2-1; D tentatively reads TRBD1 or TRBD2 (5 bases each). The length of the CDR3 is 15 residues. CDR1 is DFQATT and CDR2 is SNEGSKA in the germline V gene (reference sequence). Trimming stripped 0 bases from V and 9 bases from J, with 18 bases between. As DNA, the CDR3 is TGCAGTGCTAGAGAACTAGGGGAGTATGGTGGTGAGCAGTTCTTC. Encoded protein: CSARELGEYGGEQFF.

Ten or more counts support this clonotype. This rearrangement joins TRBV30 to TRBJ2-2; D possibly corresponds to TRBD2 (6 bases). V lost 3 bases, J lost 2 bases, and 16 bases lay in between. The CDR3 extends over 16 amino acids. Germline CDR1 and CDR2: GTSNPN and SVGIG (reference sequence). The CDR3 coding sequence is TGTGCCTGGAGAGCGGGTAGGGCAATCAACACCGGGGAGCTGTTTTTT. Its protein is CAWRAGRAINTGELFF.

Note on this clonotype: It may be a read error: a sequence one base away is much more abundant. This chain uses TRBV10-3 with TRBJ2-1; TRBD2 agrees at 9 bases. Germline V CDR1 and CDR2: ENHRY, SYGVKD. The CDR3 extends over 14 amino acids. Trimming at V came to 7 bases and at J to 8 bases, leaving 9 bases not matched to a gene. The CDR3 DNA reads TGTGCCATCAAAGGGACTAGCCTCGGGGATGAGCAGTTCTTC. This encodes CAIKGTSLGDEQFF.

This clonotype occurred a few times. At one boundary the junction diverges from the germline segment, which might be a read error. The CDR3 loop is CASRGLASGGLFF. The CDR3 DNA follows: TGTGCCAGCAGAGGACTAGCGTCTGGGGGGCTGTTTTTT. The chain uses TRBV6-6 and TRBJ2-2; 9 bases line up with TRBD2. CDR3 length: 13 residues. Germline CDR1 reads MNHNY; CDR2 reads SVGAGI (reference sequence).

Notes on this clonotype: A much larger clonotype is one base distant, so this may be a read error. The J gene is TRBJ1-4, the V gene TRBV7-9, with a possible D match to TRBD1 (6 bases). This CDR3 has 14 amino acids. The germline V gene has CDR1 SEHNR and CDR2 FQNEAQ (reference sequence). The CDR3 region is CAGTLTGEGEKLVF. CDR3 coding DNA: TGTGCCGGGACCCTGACAGGAGAGGGAGAAAAACTGGTTTTT. Variable domain in full (rest from reference TRBV7-9 and TRBJ1-4): DTGVSQNPRHKITKRGQNVTFRCDPISEHNRLYWYRQTLGQGPEFLTYFQNEAQLEKSRLLSDRFSAERPKGSFSTLEIQRTEQGDSAMYLCAGTLTGEGEKLVFGSGTQLSVL.

J is TRBJ2-3 and V is TRBV7-9, with 7 bases lining up with TRBD2. In germline, CDR1 is SEHNR, CDR2 FQNEAQ (reference sequence). The CDR3 spans 14 residues. Trimming cost V 11 bases and J 2 bases; bases outside gene matches: 10. For the CDR3, the DNA is TGTGCCTTTAGCGGGCGGACCGCCACAGATACGCAGTATTTT. Amino acids: CAFSGRTATDTQYF.

This chain joins TRBV6-5 and TRBJ2-4; TRBD1 matches at 8 bases. The CDR3 runs to 15 residues. Per the germline V gene, CDR1 is MNHEY and CDR2 is SVGAGI. V dropped 2 bases and J dropped 6; count of bases not matched to a gene: 6. CDR3 region: CASSYQGAIGNIQYF. CDR3 sequence (DNA): TGTGCCAGCAGTTACCAGGGGGCTATTGGAAACATTCAGTACTTC.

This clonotype was counted only a few times. A single base separates this from a much larger clone, so it may be a read error. The V gene is TRBV5-1, the J gene TRBJ1-1, with a weak D call TRBD1 (6 bases). The CDR3 covers 15 residues. V shed 3 bases and J shed 4 bases, with 16 bases lying between them. CDR1 SGHRS and CDR2 YFSETQ come from the germline V gene. The CDR3 region is CASSYLDSVVTEAFF. Here the CDR3 DNA reads TGCGCCAGCAGCTACCTGGACAGCGTGGTCACTGAAGCTTTCTTT.

The V call is TRBV3-1, the J call TRBJ2-7; tentatively, D is TRBD1 or TRBD2 (5 bases each). Trimming cost V 5 bases and J 5 bases, with 16 bases left between them. CDR3 length equals 14 residues. Germline assignment: CDR1 LGHDT and CDR2 YNNKEL (reference sequence). CDR3 nucleotides: TGTGCCAGCAGCGGGACCGCCAACCGAAACGAGCAGTACTTC. It codes for CASSGTANRNEQYF.

In the case of this clonotype: This may stem from a read error, because a much larger clone lies one nucleotide away. Written as DNA, the CDR3 is TGTGTCAGCAGCCTCAAGGGGCATGGGTATGAGCAGTTCTTC. The encoded protein is CVSSLKGHGYEQFF. V is TRBV5-6 and J is TRBJ2-1; perhaps TRBD1 as D (5 bases). The CDR3 length is 14 residues. From germline, CDR1 is SGHDT and CDR2 YYEEEE.